Many counts were recorded for the clone carrying this TCR beta chain. Its antigen is unknown. Breast cancer patients provided tissue from their axillary draining lymph nodes. TCRdb re-derived calls from the multiplex PCR reads in MiXCR, one entry per CDR3 protein. Of 140,000 or so distinct CDR3 sequences in the sample, around a third were seen once. The sample originates from a study of breast tumors, draining lymph nodes, adjacent tissues. Study conclusions and caveats: Tumor and nontumor repertoires were significantly more similar in luminal-like than in basal-like breast cancer. Most tumor T cells seemingly derive from lymph node, then expand in tumor.

The CDR3 sequence is 11 residues long. Germline values: CDR1 LNHDA, CDR2 SQIVND (reference sequence). V was shortened by 10 bases and J by 4 bases, with 10 bases between the two germline ends. The chain is built from TRBV19 and TRBJ1-2; no clear D gene. The receptor was derived from a female donor with breast cancer. Some clones in this sample may be carry-over from other donors' samples. Sequenced sample: axillary lymph node tissue. The CDR3 DNA is TGTGCCACCGCCCTGGGCTATGGCTACACCTTC. It specifies CATALGYGYTF.